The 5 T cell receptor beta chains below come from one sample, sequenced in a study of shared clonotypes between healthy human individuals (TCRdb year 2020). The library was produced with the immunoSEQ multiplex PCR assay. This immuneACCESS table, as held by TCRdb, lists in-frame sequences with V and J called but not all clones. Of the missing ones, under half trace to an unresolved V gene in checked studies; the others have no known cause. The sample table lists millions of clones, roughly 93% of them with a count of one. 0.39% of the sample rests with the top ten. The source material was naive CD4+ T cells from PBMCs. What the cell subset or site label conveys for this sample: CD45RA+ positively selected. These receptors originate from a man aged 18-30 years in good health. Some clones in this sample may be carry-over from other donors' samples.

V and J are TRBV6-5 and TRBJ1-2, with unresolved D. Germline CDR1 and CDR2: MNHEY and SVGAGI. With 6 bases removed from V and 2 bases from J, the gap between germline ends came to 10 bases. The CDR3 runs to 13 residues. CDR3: CASRIGLNYGYTF. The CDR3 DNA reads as TGTGCCAGCAGGATAGGACTAAACTATGGCTACACCTTC.

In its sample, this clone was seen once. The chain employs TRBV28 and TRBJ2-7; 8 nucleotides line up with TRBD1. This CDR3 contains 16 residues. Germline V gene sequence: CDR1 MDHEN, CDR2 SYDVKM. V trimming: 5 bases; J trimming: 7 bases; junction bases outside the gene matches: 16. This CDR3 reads CASSIPSATGAVEQYF. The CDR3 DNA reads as TGTGCCAGCAGTATCCCTTCGGCGACAGGGGCCGTGGAGCAGTACTTC.

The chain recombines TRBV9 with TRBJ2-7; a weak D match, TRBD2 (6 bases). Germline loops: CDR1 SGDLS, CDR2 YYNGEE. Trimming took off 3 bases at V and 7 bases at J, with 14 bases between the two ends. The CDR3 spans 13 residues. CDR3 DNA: TGTGCCAGCAGCGAGGGCCCGGGGAGGGAGCAGTACTTC. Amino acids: CASSEGPGREQYF.

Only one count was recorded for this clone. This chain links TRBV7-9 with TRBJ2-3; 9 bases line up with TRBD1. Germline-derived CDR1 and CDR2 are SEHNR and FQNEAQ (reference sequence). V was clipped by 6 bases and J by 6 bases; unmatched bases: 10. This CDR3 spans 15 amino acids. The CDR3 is CASRTGTGIEDTQYF. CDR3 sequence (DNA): TGTGCCAGCAGGACCGGGACAGGGATTGAGGATACGCAGTATTTT.

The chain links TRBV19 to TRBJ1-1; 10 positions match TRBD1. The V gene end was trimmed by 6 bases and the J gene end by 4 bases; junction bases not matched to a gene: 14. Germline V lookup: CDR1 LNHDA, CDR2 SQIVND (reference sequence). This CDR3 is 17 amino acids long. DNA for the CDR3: TGTGCCAGTAGCCCCGGGGGGACAGGGGTGGGTAGCACTGAAGCTTTCTTT. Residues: CASSPGGTGVGSTEAFF.